Listed below are T cell receptor beta chains from one sample, sequenced in a study of OX40 agonist ivuxolimab in advanced cancers. Measured with immunoSEQ multiplex PCR; TCRdb has only the in-frame clones, and not every one. Here the sample spans some 70,000 clones, 91% being singletons. The sample was CD4+ or CD8+ T cells sorted from blood, taken in a trial of the OX40 agonist ivuxolimab. These receptor sequences come from an adult with an advanced solid tumor such as melanoma, head and neck, liver or kidney cancer. Both conserved end residues are part of each CDR3. Each record gives: clone size, D gene, J gene, V gene, CDR3 DNA, CDR3 protein. D genes are given only for firm matches. Clone size is not always given. Where it is, it says once, few, many or a class for expanded clones.

size: NA
D: TRBD1
J: TRBJ1-1
V: TRBV30
DNA: TGTGCCTGGGACCCACAGGGGGTCGGATCTGAAGCTTTCTTT
CDR3: CAWDPQGVGSEAFF

size: NA
D: TRBD1
J: TRBJ1-5
V: TRBV5-8
DNA: TGTGCCAGCAGCTCGACAGGGGCCCGCAATCAGCCCCAGCATTTT
CDR3: CASSSTGARNQPQHF

size: NA
D: NA
J: TRBJ1-1
V: TRBV27
DNA: TGTGCCAGCAGTTTACGCCCTGAGATTGGGACTGAAGCTTTCTTT
CDR3: CASSLRPEIGTEAFF

size: once
D: NA
J: TRBJ2-1
V: TRBV21-1
DNA: TGCCCCGGTAGCCCGGGCCGCTACAATGAGCAGTTCTTC
CDR3: CPGSPGRYNEQFF

size: NA
D: TRBD1
J: TRBJ2-7
V: TRBV6-6
DNA: TGTGCCAGCAGCTCTATCCGGGACAGGACCTACGAGCAGTACTTC
CDR3: CASSSIRDRTYEQYF

size: NA
D: NA
J: TRBJ2-3
V: TRBV30
DNA: TGTGCCTGGAGTGTGGGGGTTACGCAGTATTTT
CDR3: CAWSVGVTQYF

size: NA
D: TRBD2
J: TRBJ2-1
V: TRBV12-5
DNA: TGTGCTAGTGGTCTCCCGGTTAGCGGGATTTCTGAGCAGTTCTTC
CDR3: CASGLPVSGISEQFF

size: NA
D: TRBD1
J: TRBJ1-3
V: TRBV7-8
DNA: TGTGCCAGCAGCTTAGGAGGACAGGGATACACCATATATTTT
CDR3: CASSLGGQGYTIYF

size: NA
D: TRBD1
J: TRBJ2-7
V: TRBV6-5
DNA: TGTGCCAGCAGAACAGGGGGGAAGGACGAGCAGTACTTC
CDR3: CASRTGGKDEQYF

size: NA
D: NA
J: TRBJ2-7
V: TRBV29-1
DNA: TGCAGCGTTGGGCGGGGGCTGTACGAGCAGTACTTC
CDR3: CSVGRGLYEQYF

size: NA
D: NA
J: TRBJ1-4
V: TRBV5-1
DNA: TGCGCCAGCACCCTGGGGGGTGTAGAGGAAAAACTGTTTTTT
CDR3: CASTLGGVEEKLFF

size: NA
D: TRBD1
J: TRBJ2-5
V: TRBV9
DNA: TGTGCCAGCAGCGTCGACAGGGGGCAGGGAGAGACCCAGTACTTC
CDR3: CASSVDRGQGETQYF

size: NA
D: TRBD2
J: TRBJ2-1
V: TRBV30
DNA: TGTGCCTGGACTACCTCCGGGACTAGCTCCGAGAATGAGCAGTTCTTC
CDR3: CAWTTSGTSSENEQFF

size: NA
D: NA
J: TRBJ2-5
V: TRBV29-1
DNA: TGCAGCGTTGTAGCTAGCGACCAAGAGACCCAGTACTTC
CDR3: CSVVASDQETQYF

size: NA
D: TRBD2
J: TRBJ2-1
V: TRBV27
DNA: TGTGCCAGCACCCCCAGAGGGCTAGCGGGTCGGGCTTCGTTCTTC
CDR3: CASTPRGLAGRASFF

size: NA
D: NA
J: TRBJ2-6
V: TRBV11-2
DNA: TGTGCCAGCAGCTTGTCTTGGACAACTTCTGGGGCCAACGTCCTGACTTTC
CDR3: CASSLSWTTSGANVLTF